What follows are 14 T cell receptor beta chains derived from one specimen sequenced in a study of T-cell reconstitution after alpha-beta-depleted transplantation in children. The authors prepared the TCRbeta library with unique molecular identifiers. MiXCR, applied by TCRdb to the PCR reads, yields one record per CDR3 protein. The sample consists of around 370,000 distinct CDR3 sequences, 10% of them appearing once. The starting material was PBMCs from the stem cell graft donor, obtained from the stem cell graft. Every receptor here comes from a human donor who donated a stem cell graft to a child with acute lymphoblastic leukemia.

The sample holds a few counts of this clonotype. The chain has TRBV5-1 and TRBJ2-7; 7 bases align to TRBD1. V was pared by 2 bases and J by 2 bases, with 4 bases of the junction left unmatched. Germline lookup yields CDR1 SGHRS and CDR2 YFSETQ. The CDR3 spans 14 residues. Written as DNA, the CDR3 is TGCGCCAGCAGCTTCTCGGGACAGCCCTACGAGCAGTACTTC. It translates to CASSFSGQPYEQYF. The full variable domain, in which reference TRBV5-1 and TRBJ2-7 provide the parts outside the CDR3, is KAGVTQTPRYLIKTRGQQVTLSCSPISGHRSVSWYQQTPGQGLQFLFEYFSETQRNKGNFPGRFSGRQFSNSRSEMNVSTLELGDSALYLCASSFSGQPYEQYFGPGTRLTVT.

There are a few counts of this clonotype. The chain uses TRBV20-1 and TRBJ1-1; D gene ambiguous. V gave up 5 bases and J gave up 7 bases, with 14 bases separating them. The CDR3 consists of 12 residues. The germline gives CDR1 DFQATT, CDR2 SNEGSKA (reference sequence). The CDR3 loop reads CSADDGVDEAFF. The CDR3 DNA sequence: TGCAGTGCTGACGATGGGGTGGATGAAGCTTTCTTT.

The chain couples TRBV12-3 or TRBV12-4 to TRBJ1-2; 8 bases are shared with TRBD1. V lost 7 bases, J lost 4 bases, and 11 bases stayed unmatched. The CDR3 length is 15 residues. CDR3 region: CASTLEQGVGYGYTF. The CDR3 nucleotides are TGTGCCAGCACATTAGAACAGGGGGTTGGCTATGGCTACACCTTC.

Only a few counts were recorded for this clonotype. The chain employs TRBV7-2 and TRBJ2-7, with a weak D call TRBD2 (5 bases). This CDR3 comprises 14 residues. Germline V gene lookup returns CDR1 SGHTA and CDR2 FQGNSA. V gave up 4 bases and J gave up 3 bases, with 13 bases separating them. The CDR3 DNA reads TGTGCCAGCAGCTCTCTGACTACCGACTACGAGCAGTACTTC. This encodes CASSSLTTDYEQYF.

The chain couples TRBV12-3 or TRBV12-4 to TRBJ2-7; 11 bases are a match to TRBD1. The CDR3 contains 15 residues. The trim removed 4 bases at V and 3 bases at J, leaving 5 bases unmatched. CDR3 amino acids: CASSSWDRGIYEQYF. CDR3 nucleotides: TGTGCCAGCAGTTCTTGGGACAGGGGGATCTACGAGCAGTACTTC.

The genes are TRBV12-3 or TRBV12-4 and TRBJ2-1; D not resolved. The CDR3 extends over 12 amino acids. With 8 bases removed from V and 4 bases from J, the gap between germline ends came to 9 bases. This chain's CDR3 is CASCRGYNEQFF. The CDR3 nucleotides are TGTGCCAGCTGCCGTGGGTACAATGAGCAGTTCTTC.

This clonotype turned up a few times. This chain connects TRBV11-2 to TRBJ2-1, with unresolved D. CDR3 length: 12 residues. The V and J ends lost 6 bases and 3 bases respectively, with 6 bases between them. Germline V lookup: CDR1 SGHAT, CDR2 FQNNGV. CDR3: CASRLLYNEQFF. The CDR3 coding sequence is TGTGCCAGCAGACTCCTCTACAATGAGCAGTTCTTC.

Ten or more counts support this clonotype. CDR3 amino acids: CASSSGLAGRQETQYF. The CDR3 nucleotides are TGTGCCAGCAGTTCGGGACTAGCGGGGCGTCAAGAGACCCAGTACTTC. The rearrangement joins TRBV12-3 or TRBV12-4 to TRBJ2-5; 13 nucleotides agree with TRBD2. With V trimmed by 4 bases and J by 2 bases, 4 bases remained unmatched. The CDR3 has 16 residues.

The chain recombines TRBV28 with TRBJ2-7; D is undetermined. Trimming removed 2 bases from V and 4 bases from J, with 12 bases in between. Germline loops: CDR1 MDHEN, CDR2 SYDVKM. The CDR3 runs to 14 residues. CDR3 DNA: TGTGCCAGCAGTTTAACCCAACGCCGGTACGAGCAGTACTTC. Amino acid sequence: CASSLTQRRYEQYF.

The chain is built from TRBV20-1 and TRBJ2-5, with D perhaps TRBD2 (5 bases). Between the trimmed V and J ends, which lost 3 bases and 5 bases, there was a span of 10 bases. The CDR3 is 12 residues long. CDR1 is DFQATT and CDR2 is SNEGSKA in the germline V gene (reference sequence). CDR3 region: CSARDFGETQYF. The CDR3 nucleotides read TGCAGTGCTAGGGACTTTGGGGAGACCCAGTACTTC.

The chain is built from TRBV27 and TRBJ1-1, with a tentative D call TRBD1 (6 bases). The CDR3 has 16 amino acids. The germline gives CDR1 MNHEY, CDR2 SMNVEV (reference sequence). V gave up 5 bases and J gave up 7 bases, with 23 bases separating them. The CDR3 here is CASSHQTGGIGREAFF. DNA for the CDR3: TGTGCCAGCAGTCATCAGACAGGAGGAATCGGCCGTGAAGCTTTCTTT.

This sequence joins TRBV7-9 and TRBJ2-1; D gene unclear. This CDR3 contains 14 residues. Trimming left V 5 bases short and J 6 bases short, with 14 bases between. Germline CDR1 reads SEHNR; CDR2 reads FQNEAQ (reference sequence). CDR3 protein: CASSLHLDANEQFF. The CDR3, as DNA: TGTGCCAGCAGCCTCCACCTAGATGCCAATGAGCAGTTCTTC.

The chain links TRBV4-3 to TRBJ2-1, with D maybe TRBD2 (7 bases). CDR3 length: 18 residues. Germline lookup yields CDR1 LGHNA and CDR2 YSLEER. Between the trimmed V and J ends, which lost 0 bases and 3 bases, there was a span of 18 bases. The CDR3 nucleotides are TGCGCCAGCAGCCAAGATTTGGCCCGGGGGGCTGACTACAATGAGCAGTTCTTC. Its protein is CASSQDLARGADYNEQFF.

The chain recombines TRBV21-1 with TRBJ1-1. TRBV21-1 is a pseudogene. The CDR3 contains 19 residues. DNA of the CDR3: TGTGCCAGCAGCAAGGGAGGAGGGCAGACTTATCGCATGAACACTGAAGCTTTCTTT. Translated: CASSKGGGQTYRMNTEAFF.